This T cell receptor (beta chain) emerged from a study of beta chain features in type 1 diabetes. About the study: Age, gender and cell yields were alike across patients and healthy donors.

This clone was detected a few times. The investigators reverse transcribed all of the isolated RNA, so they sequenced expressed TCRB transcripts. The protocol was immunoSEQ multiplex PCR, while the TCRdb copy is restricted to in-frame clones and leaves out a portion. The sample includes about 180,000 clones, 10% to 15% of them seen just once. V shed 4 bases and J 4 bases; nucleotides not matched to a gene: 13. This CDR3 comprises 17 residues. In germline, CDR1 is LGHNA, CDR2 YNFKEQ. Sequenced sample: central memory CD4+ T cells from blood. The clonotype was recovered from a woman aged 18-29 years in good health. The gene calls are TRBV4-2 and TRBJ2-7; 10 bases map to TRBD2. The CDR3: CASSPLNPSGRVYEQYF. In DNA form, the CDR3 reads TGTGCCAGCAGCCCGCTTAATCCCAGCGGGAGGGTTTACGAGCAGTACTTC.